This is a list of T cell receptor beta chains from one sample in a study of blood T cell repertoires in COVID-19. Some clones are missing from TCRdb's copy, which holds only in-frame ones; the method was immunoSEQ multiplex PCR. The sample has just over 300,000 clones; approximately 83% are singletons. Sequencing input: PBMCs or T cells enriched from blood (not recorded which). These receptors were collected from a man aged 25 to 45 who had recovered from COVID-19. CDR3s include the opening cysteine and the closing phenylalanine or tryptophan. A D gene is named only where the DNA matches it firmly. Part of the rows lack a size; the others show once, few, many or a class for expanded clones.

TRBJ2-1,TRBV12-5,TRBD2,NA,CASGPLAGASSYNEQFF,TGTGCTAGTGGCCCATTAGCGGGGGCCAGCTCCTACAATGAGCAGTTCTTC
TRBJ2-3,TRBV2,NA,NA,CASSDGSTDTQYF,TGTGCCAGCAGTGACGGTTCCACAGATACGCAGTATTTT
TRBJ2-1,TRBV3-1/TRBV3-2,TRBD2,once,CASSQDRPGGLHNEQFF,TGTGCCAGCAGCCAAGATCGTCCGGGGGGGCTTCACAATGAGCAGTTCTTC
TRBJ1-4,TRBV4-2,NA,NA,CASSQHLGANEKLFF,TGTGCCAGCAGCCAACACCTCGGGGCTAATGAAAAACTGTTTTTT
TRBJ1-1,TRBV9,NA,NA,CASSVGEGDTEAFF,TGTGCCAGCAGCGTAGGTGAAGGGGACACTGAAGCTTTCTTT
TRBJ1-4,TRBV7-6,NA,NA,CASSLLSQEATNEKLFF,TGTGCCAGCAGCTTACTTTCCCAGGAGGCAACTAATGAAAAACTGTTTTTT
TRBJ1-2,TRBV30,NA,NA,CAWTNGANYGYTF,TGTGCCTGGACTAACGGTGCTAACTATGGCTACACCTTC
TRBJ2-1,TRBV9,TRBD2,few,CASSVGAGGAYNEQFF,TGTGCCAGCAGCGTAGGGGCGGGGGGTGCCTACAATGAGCAGTTCTTC
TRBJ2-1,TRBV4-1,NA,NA,CASSQDARGFSYNEQFF,TGCGCCAGCAGCCAAGATGCTCGGGGATTCTCCTACAATGAGCAGTTCTTC
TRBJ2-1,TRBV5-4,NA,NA,CASSQAFYNEQFF,TGTGCCAGCAGCCAAGCATTCTACAATGAGCAGTTCTTC
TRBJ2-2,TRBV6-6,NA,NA,CASSYTLGTGELFF,TGTGCCAGCAGTTATACGCTCGGCACCGGGGAGCTGTTTTTT
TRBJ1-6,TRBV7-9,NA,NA,CASSLGRAPYNSPLHF,TGTGCCAGCAGCTTAGGGCGGGCCCCTTATAATTCACCCCTCCACTTT
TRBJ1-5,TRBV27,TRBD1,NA,CASRFSDRASNQPQHF,TGTGCCAGCAGATTCTCGGACAGGGCGTCGAATCAGCCCCAGCATTTT
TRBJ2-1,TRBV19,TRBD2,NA,CASSKGLAGYNEQFF,TGTGCCAGTAGCAAGGGACTAGCGGGGTACAATGAGCAGTTCTTC
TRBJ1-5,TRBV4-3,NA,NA,CASSQDLYSNQPQHF,TGCGCCAGCAGCCAAGATTTGTATAGCAATCAGCCCCAGCATTTT
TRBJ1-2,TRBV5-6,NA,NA,CASSLQTGNYGYTF,TGTGCCAGCAGCTTGCAGACGGGGAACTATGGCTACACCTTC
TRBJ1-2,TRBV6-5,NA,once,CASRPRQYYYGYTF,TGTGCCAGCAGGCCCAGACAGTACTACTATGGCTACACCTTC
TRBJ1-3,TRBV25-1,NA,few,CASHGGGSGNTIYF,TGTGCCAGCCACGGGGGGGGGTCTGGAAACACCATATATTTT
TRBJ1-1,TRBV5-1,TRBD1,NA,CASSTRQGATEAFF,TGCGCCAGCAGCACCCGACAGGGCGCCACTGAAGCTTTCTTT
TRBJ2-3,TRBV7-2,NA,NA,CASSLPGTDTQYF,TGTGCCAGCAGCCTCCCCGGCACAGATACGCAGTATTTT
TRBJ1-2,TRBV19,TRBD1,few,CASIPGGQGHRGYTF,TGTGCCAGTATCCCCGGCGGACAGGGGCATAGGGGCTACACCTTC
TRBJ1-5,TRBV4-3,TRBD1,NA,CASSQESAGGNNQPQHF,TGCGCCAGCAGCCAAGAATCGGCAGGGGGAAACAATCAGCCCCAGCATTTT
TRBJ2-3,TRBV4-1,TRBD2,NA,CASSQAIPGGSTDTQYF,TGCGCCAGCAGCCAAGCTATTCCGGGGGGTAGCACAGATACGCAGTATTTT
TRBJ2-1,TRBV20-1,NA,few,CSASSSAVSYNEQFF,TGCAGTGCTAGTTCAAGTGCGGTCTCCTACAATGAGCAGTTCTTC
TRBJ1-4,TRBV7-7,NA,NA,CASSLSWLTRTVGEKLFF,TGTGCTAGCAGCTTATCGTGGCTGACCCGAACAGTCGGTGAAAAACTGTTTTTT
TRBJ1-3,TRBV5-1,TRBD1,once,CASSSDTGAGNTIYF,TGCGCCAGCAGCTCGGACACAGGGGCTGGAAACACCATATATTTT
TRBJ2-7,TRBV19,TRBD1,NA,CASSTTGARVEQYF,TGTGCCAGTAGTACAACAGGGGCGCGGGTCGAGCAGTACTTC
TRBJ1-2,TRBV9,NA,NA,CASSVGDREIYGYTF,TGTGCCAGCAGCGTAGGAGACAGAGAAATCTATGGCTACACCTTC
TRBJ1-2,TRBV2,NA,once,CARSGVGYFGGYTF,TGTGCCAGGTCAGGGGTCGGTTACTTCGGTGGCTACACCTTC
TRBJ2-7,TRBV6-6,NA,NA,CASSPGGAAFPYEQYF,TGTGCCAGCAGCCCCGGCGGAGCAGCCTTTCCCTACGAGCAGTACTTC
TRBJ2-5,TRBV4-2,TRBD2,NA,CASSQEGLAGGQGETQYF,TGTGCCAGCAGCCAAGAAGGACTAGCGGGGGGCCAGGGAGAGACCCAGTACTTC
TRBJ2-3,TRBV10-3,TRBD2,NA,CAISATSGGAGDTQYF,TGTGCCATCAGTGCAACTAGCGGGGGGGCTGGAGATACGCAGTATTTT
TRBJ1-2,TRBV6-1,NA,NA,CASSEIAGATYGYTF,TGTGCCAGCAGTGAAATAGCGGGGGCGACCTATGGCTACACCTTC
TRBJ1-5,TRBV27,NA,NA,CASARRGNQPQHF,TGTGCCAGCGCGAGGAGGGGCAATCAGCCCCAGCATTTT
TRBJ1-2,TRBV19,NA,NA,CASSPRAPTTGTTGGYTF,TGTGCCAGTAGTCCCCGCGCCCCAACCACCGGGACTACAGGTGGCTACACCTTC
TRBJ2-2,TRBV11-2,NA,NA,CASTRGERITGELFF,TGTGCCAGCACCAGGGGGGAGCGGATCACCGGGGAGCTGTTTTTT
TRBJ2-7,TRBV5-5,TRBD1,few,CASSLKPTGTASYEQYF,TGTGCCAGCAGCTTGAAGCCCACCGGGACAGCTTCCTACGAGCAGTACTTC
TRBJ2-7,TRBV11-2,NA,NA,CASSLGTRSRWQYF,TGTGCCAGCAGCTTAGGGACACGTTCACGTTGGCAGTACTTC
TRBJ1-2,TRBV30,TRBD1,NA,CAWSVPQGTYGYTF,TGTGCCTGGAGTGTACCACAGGGGACCTATGGCTACACCTTC
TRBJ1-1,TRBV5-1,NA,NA,CASSLGSVAGVTEAFF,TGCGCCAGCAGCTTGGGCTCGGTGGCCGGGGTCACTGAAGCTTTCTTT